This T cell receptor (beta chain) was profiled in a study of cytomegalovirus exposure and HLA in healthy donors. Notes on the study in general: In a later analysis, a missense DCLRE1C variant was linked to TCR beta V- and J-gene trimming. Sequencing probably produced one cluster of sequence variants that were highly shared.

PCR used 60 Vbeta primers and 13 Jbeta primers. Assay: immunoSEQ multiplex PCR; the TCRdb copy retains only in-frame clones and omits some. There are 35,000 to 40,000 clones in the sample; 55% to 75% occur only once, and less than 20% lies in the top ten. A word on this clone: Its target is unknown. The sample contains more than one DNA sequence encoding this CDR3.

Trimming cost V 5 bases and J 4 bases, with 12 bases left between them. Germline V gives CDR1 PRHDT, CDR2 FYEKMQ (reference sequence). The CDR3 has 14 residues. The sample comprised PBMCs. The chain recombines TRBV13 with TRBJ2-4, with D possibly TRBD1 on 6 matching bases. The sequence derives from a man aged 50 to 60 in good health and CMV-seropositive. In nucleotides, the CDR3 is TGTGCCAGCAGCCTCCCAGGACAGAAAAACATTCAGTACTTC. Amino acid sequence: CASSLPGQKNIQYF.